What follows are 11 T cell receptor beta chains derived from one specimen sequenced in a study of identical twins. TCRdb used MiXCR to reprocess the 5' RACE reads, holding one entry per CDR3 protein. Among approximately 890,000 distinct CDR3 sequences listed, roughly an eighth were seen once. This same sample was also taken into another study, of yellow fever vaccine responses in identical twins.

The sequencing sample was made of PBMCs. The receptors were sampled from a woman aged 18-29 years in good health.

The DNA of the CDR3 is TGTGCCAGCAGCTTAGGGACAGCTGTTAACTATGGCTACACCTTC. Protein: CASSLGTAVNYGYTF. V is TRBV13 and J is TRBJ1-2; TRBD1 might be the D (5 bases). The CDR3 runs 15 residues. Germline CDR1 PRHDT, CDR2 FYEKMQ (reference sequence). The V gene lost 0 bases and the J gene lost 1 base, with 9 bases spanning the gap.

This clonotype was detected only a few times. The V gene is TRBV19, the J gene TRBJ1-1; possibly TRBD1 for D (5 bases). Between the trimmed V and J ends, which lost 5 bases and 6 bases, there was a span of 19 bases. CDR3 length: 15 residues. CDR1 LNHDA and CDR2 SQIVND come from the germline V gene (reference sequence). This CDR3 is CASSPTDLRMAEAFF. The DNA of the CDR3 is TGTGCCAGTAGTCCGACAGACCTACGGATGGCTGAAGCTTTCTTT.

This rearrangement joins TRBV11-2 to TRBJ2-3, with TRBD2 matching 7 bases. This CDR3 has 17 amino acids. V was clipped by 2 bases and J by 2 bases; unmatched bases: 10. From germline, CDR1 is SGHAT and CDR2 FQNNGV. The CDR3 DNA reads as TGTGCCAGCAGCTTACGCCCCGGGACTACAAACACAGATACGCAGTATTTT. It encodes CASSLRPGTTNTDTQYF.

The CDR3 here is CASKVGAIAGAMDEQFF. CDR3 bases: TGTGCCAGCAAAGTTGGGGCCATAGCGGGGGCAATGGATGAGCAGTTCTTC. V is TRBV12-3 or TRBV12-4 and J is TRBJ2-1, with TRBD2 matching over 9 bases. The length of the CDR3 is 17 residues. The J segment lost 8 bases and the V segment lost 7 bases, leaving 18 bases of the junction unmatched.

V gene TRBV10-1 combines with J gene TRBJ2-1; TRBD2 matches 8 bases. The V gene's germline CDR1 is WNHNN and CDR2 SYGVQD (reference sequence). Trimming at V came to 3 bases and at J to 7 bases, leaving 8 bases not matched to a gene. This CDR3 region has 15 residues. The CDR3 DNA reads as TGCGCCAGCAGTGATGAGCGGGAGTTAAATAATGAGCAGTTCTTC. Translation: CASSDERELNNEQFF.

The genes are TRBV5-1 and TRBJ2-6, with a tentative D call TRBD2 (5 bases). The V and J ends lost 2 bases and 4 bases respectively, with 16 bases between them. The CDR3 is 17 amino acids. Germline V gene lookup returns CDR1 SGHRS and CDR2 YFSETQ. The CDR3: CASSFLPTEGGANVLTF. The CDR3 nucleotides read TGCGCCAGCAGCTTCCTACCCACTGAGGGAGGGGCCAACGTCCTGACTTTC.

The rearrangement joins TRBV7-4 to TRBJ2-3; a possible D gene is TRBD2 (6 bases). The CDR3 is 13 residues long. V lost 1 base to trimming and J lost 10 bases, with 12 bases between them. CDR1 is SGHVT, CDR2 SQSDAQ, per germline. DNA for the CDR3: TGTGCCAGCAGCTTAGATCCGGGAGAGGCGCAGTATTTT. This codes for CASSLDPGEAQYF.

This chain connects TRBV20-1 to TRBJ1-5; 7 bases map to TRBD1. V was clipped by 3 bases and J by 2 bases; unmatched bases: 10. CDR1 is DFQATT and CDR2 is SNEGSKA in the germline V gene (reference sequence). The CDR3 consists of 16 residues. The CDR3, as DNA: TGCAGTGCTAGCACTTTCGGGACAGTACGCAATCAGCCCCAGCATTTT. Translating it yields CSASTFGTVRNQPQHF.

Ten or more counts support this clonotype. CDR3 sequence reads: CASSEGTGGAYGYTF. CDR3 sequence (DNA): TGTGCCAGCAGTGAAGGGACAGGGGGCGCCTATGGCTACACCTTC. The J gene is TRBJ1-2, the V gene TRBV6-1, with 11 bases that match TRBD1. Trimming took 1 base from V and 4 from J; bases not matched to a gene: 2. The V gene's germline CDR1 is MNHNS and CDR2 SASEGT. CDR3 length equals 15 residues.

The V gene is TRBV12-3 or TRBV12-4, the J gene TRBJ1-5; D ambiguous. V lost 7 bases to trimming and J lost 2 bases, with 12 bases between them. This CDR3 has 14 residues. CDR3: CASTTLSGNQPQHF. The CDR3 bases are TGTGCCAGCACCACACTTAGCGGCAATCAGCCCCAGCATTTT.

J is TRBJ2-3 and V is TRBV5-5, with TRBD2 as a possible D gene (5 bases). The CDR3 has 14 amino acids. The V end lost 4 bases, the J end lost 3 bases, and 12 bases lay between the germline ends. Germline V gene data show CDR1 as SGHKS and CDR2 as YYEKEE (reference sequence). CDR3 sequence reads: CASSEPAGTDTQYF. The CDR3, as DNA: TGTGCCAGCAGCGAACCCGCGGGTACAGATACGCAGTATTTT.